This T cell receptor (beta chain) was identified during a study of cytomegalovirus exposure and HLA in healthy donors (dated by TCRdb to the late 2010s). Background on the whole study: An earlier analysis of around 600 of the donors reported about 250 Gb of sequence data and some 100 million unique TCR beta sequences from 150 million to 200 million T cells. Approximately 300 gigabases of sequencing data and 70 million to 95 million unique TCR sequences made up an early release that covered under 750 HLA-typed donors. Of the roughly 430 genotyped donors, roughly 80% fell in the genetic ancestry cluster associated with self-reported Caucasian donors. The study aimed to test whether signatures of past pathogen exposure could be identified by cataloging public T cell receptors. Using immunosequencing, the study profiled T cell repertoires from 500 to 800 subjects and related those repertoires to cytomegalovirus serostatus. Along with the roughly 670-subject first cohort, a separate validation cohort of around 110 different subjects was used. The study combined high-throughput TCR immunosequencing, statistical association of individual TCRs with disease status, and machine learning to predict cytomegalovirus infection status. A later analysis re-examined previously published TCR beta repertoires from about 700 donors and added high-resolution HLA genotyping to investigate patterns of TCR occurrence. The later analysis used no new phenotypic data to find candidate immune exposures, relying instead on TCR beta sequences and their occurrence across donors. An earlier analysis of roughly 580 of the donors used high-throughput TCR beta sequencing to judge whether each TCR beta V gene segment behaved as functional or pseudogenic. Alongside the repertoire data, information on donor age, sex, ethnicity and CMV serostatus was compiled. A later genetic analysis used genome-wide SNP genotypes for about three fifths of the 666 donors, treating that subset as a discovery cohort. All discovery cohort repertoires had been generated using a single sequencing platform. HLA typing covered class I and class II loci at four-digit resolution. The number of donors typed differed by locus, with roughly 629-640 for A, B, C, DRB1 and DQB1, over 500 for DQA1, 606 for DPA1, and around 430 for DPB1. A handful of DR-DQ haplotypes were treated as single units for association and clustering because of strong linkage in the cohort. Among roughly 370 genotyped donors of the cohort, an average of about 240,000 unique TCR beta nucleotide sequences were sequenced per donor, roughly 20% of them non-productive.

The library was built by means of the immunoSEQ multiplex PCR assay. The multiplex PCR relied on a mix of 60 forward primers for TCR Vbeta segments and 13 reverse primers for TCR Jbeta segments. Amplification of the CDR3 region of rearranged TCR beta genes was performed with a multiplex PCR assay on genomic DNA. The Illumina HiSeq System was used to sequence the amplified TCR beta libraries as 87-base-pair reads. Per the source publication's procedure: A later analysis tallied roughly 80 million unique TCR beta chains across the 666 repertoires, and around 9.9 million of those chains were shared by two or more donors. Raw reads were error-corrected and collapsed into unique sequences with a nearest-neighbor algorithm that merged closely related sequences to remove PCR and sequencing errors. To assign V, D and J gene segments, CDR3 sequences were aligned to IMGT reference sequences. For a sequence to be retained, a match of at least six nucleotides was required to both a V gene segment and a J gene segment. A rearrangement was called productive if the CDR3 had no stop codons and remained in frame with V and J, and every other rearrangement was called non-productive. Following IMGT convention, CDR3 was defined as the stretch from the second conserved V-encoded cysteine up to the conserved J-encoded phenylalanine. In an earlier analysis of roughly 580 of the donors, sequences lacking an unambiguous match to a single V gene segment were excluded. In an earlier analysis of approximately 610 of the donors, V segments were called functional above 56.7% productive rearrangements and were called segregating when the between-donor standard deviation exceeded 5%. A statistical classification framework was built for diagnosing cytomegalovirus status from the catalog of TCR beta chain sequences. In a later analysis, TCR nucleotide sequences were compared against IMGT/GENE-DB human TR gene sequences so that V and J genes could be assigned. Using the TCRdist pipeline, a later analysis assigned CDR3 sequences along with most-parsimonious VDJ recombination scenarios. In a later analysis, each TCR beta chain was defined by its CDR3 amino acid sequence together with its V-gene family, and reads without a unique V-gene family were excluded. As a way to deal with suspected cross-contamination and a sequencing artifact, a later analysis dropped 450 to 600 nucleotide sequences that were highly shared and had low generation probability. In a later analysis, a clonal expansion index was calculated for each public chain from normalized within-repertoire ranks of inferred template counts. In a later analysis, generation probabilities were computed using a VDJ recombination model fitted to out-of-frame rearrangements, and the results were checked against IGoR. Hypergeometric tests were used in a later analysis to score TCR-TCR, TCR-HLA and TCR-CMV co-occurrence, with a repertoire-size bias correction applied to the TCR pairs. False discovery rates were estimated in a later analysis by permuting HLA or CMV assignments 20 times. In a later analysis, co-occurring TCRs were grouped using DBSCAN, with TCRdist sequence similarity added in when clustering inside HLA-allele-positive subsets. Repertoires with fewer than 30,000 or more than 120,000 public chains, plus five repertoires with anomalous nucleotide sharing, were excluded from co-occurrence clustering. Entries here come from immuneACCESS through TCRdb and include only in-frame sequences with V and J called. Some clones fail to appear in such tables; in the studies checked, an unresolved V gene covers under half of the shortfall, and the cause of the remainder is unknown. That table is the source of V, J and clone size, and D and trimming were worked out from the DNA. In all, the sample holds around 240,000 clones, and about 81% of those were seen once. Of the sample, 5.4% falls within the top ten clones.

The cohort consisted of 600 to 700 healthy bone marrow donors. At the time of sampling, every cohort member was nominally healthy, though immune exposures that went unrecorded were likely present. The donor tested CMV seropositive, placing the donor among the 290 or so seropositive members of the cohort. Every donor gave a peripheral blood sample, and the peripheral blood mononuclear cells from that sample were used for TCR beta sequencing. Genomic DNA was extracted from the blood cell samples with the Qiagen DNeasy Blood Extraction Kit. This clone was detected only a few times. There is no known antigen for this receptor. Per-base qualities were not stored, and no clone one base away is much larger. What the study reported, not specific to this receptor: A further reported finding was that TCR beta sequences accurately predicted the HLA-A and HLA-B alleles for most subjects in the first cohort. The earlier analysis of approximately 560 of the donors excluded 15 to 20 rarely observed V segments, including chromosome 9 orphons, because counts were too low. A later analysis found that TCR association rates varied across HLA loci, with DRB1 alleles showing the most associated TCRs and HLA-C alleles the fewest. Broadly in line with IMGT annotations, most TCR beta V segments showed up in productive rearrangements about 87% or about 30% of the time in an earlier analysis of around 600 of the donors. A few of the identified cytomegalovirus-associated TCR beta chains were confirmed in vitro to be specific for cytomegalovirus antigens. In a later genetic analysis, fewer N-insertions in productive TCRs were reported among donors in an Asian-associated ancestry cluster than the approximately 670-donor mean. HLA typing was unavailable for some donors at each locus, so association tests used only the typed subset. V-gene and J-gene trimming of TCR beta chains was associated with a missense DCLRE1C variant in a later genetic analysis, and the association was replicated in an independent cohort. The sequencing pipeline was judged likely to have produced a cluster of highly shared sequence variants as a technical artifact. A total of roughly 160 TCR beta chains were listed by the study as associated with cytomegalovirus. Correlated functional status among segregating V segments might be attributable to linkage disequilibrium, but an unknown experimental factor could not be ruled out. Roughly uniform sequencing depth across donors was assumed in presence/absence analyses, although this assumption may not hold. In a later analysis, HLA-associated TCR beta chains were found to be more clonally expanded and to have lower generation probabilities than equally common non-associated chains. While some public TCRs were present in many individuals, most TCR sequences turned up only very rarely across donors. According to the authors, the approach could potentially be generalized to other disease states and immunological phenotypes. A later analysis associated 16,951 TCR beta sequences with specific HLA alleles at a false discovery rate of 0.05. Only TCR beta chains were sequenced in this cohort, and the absence of alpha or paired-chain data limited detectable features. Most CMV-associated TCR beta chains appeared to be HLA-restricted in a later analysis, and the HLA associations seemed to be driven largely by CMV exposure. A later analysis reported that several top co-occurrence clusters appeared linked to parvovirus B19, influenza, CMV and Epstein-Barr virus. Assigning TCR associations to individual alleles was difficult when HLA alleles, especially DR and DQ, strongly co-occurred. For the cohort, immune exposure information was limited to CMV serostatus. In both the original and validation cohorts, the classifier was reported to diagnose cytomegalovirus status with high specificity and sensitivity.

The sequence came from a woman between 35 and 50 years old in good health and CMV-seropositive. Material for sequencing was PBMCs.

The bases read TGTGCCAGCCTTGGGACAGGGGCCGAAGATACGCAGTATTTT. It translates to CASLGTGAEDTQYF. The chain is encoded by TRBV19 joined to TRBJ2-3, with 10 central nucleotides matching TRBD1. From V the trimming removes 9 bases and from J it removes 5 bases, while the gene matches leave 8 bases of the junction unaccounted for. Reading from cysteine to phenylalanine, the CDR3 counts 14 amino acids. This entry keeps only the CDR3 DNA: 42 bases, framed from base 1. CDR1 and CDR2 are drawn from the germline V gene (reference sequence): LNHDA, SQIVND.